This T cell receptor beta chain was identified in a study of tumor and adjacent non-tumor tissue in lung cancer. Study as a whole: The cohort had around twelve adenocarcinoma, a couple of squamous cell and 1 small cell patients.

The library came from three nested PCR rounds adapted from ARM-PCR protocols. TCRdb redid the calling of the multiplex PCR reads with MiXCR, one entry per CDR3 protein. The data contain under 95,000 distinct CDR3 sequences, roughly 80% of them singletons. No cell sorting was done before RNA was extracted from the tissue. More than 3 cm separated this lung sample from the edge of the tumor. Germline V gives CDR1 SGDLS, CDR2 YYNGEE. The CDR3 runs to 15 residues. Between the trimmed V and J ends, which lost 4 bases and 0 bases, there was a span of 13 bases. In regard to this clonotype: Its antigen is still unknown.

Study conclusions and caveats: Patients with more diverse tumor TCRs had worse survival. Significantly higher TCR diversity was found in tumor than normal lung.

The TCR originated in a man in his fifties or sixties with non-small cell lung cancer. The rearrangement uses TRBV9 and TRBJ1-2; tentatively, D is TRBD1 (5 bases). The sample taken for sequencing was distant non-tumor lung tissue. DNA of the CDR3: TGTGCCAGCAGCCCCCTTGGGGGTGCTAACTATGGCTACACCTTC. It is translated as CASSPLGGANYGYTF.